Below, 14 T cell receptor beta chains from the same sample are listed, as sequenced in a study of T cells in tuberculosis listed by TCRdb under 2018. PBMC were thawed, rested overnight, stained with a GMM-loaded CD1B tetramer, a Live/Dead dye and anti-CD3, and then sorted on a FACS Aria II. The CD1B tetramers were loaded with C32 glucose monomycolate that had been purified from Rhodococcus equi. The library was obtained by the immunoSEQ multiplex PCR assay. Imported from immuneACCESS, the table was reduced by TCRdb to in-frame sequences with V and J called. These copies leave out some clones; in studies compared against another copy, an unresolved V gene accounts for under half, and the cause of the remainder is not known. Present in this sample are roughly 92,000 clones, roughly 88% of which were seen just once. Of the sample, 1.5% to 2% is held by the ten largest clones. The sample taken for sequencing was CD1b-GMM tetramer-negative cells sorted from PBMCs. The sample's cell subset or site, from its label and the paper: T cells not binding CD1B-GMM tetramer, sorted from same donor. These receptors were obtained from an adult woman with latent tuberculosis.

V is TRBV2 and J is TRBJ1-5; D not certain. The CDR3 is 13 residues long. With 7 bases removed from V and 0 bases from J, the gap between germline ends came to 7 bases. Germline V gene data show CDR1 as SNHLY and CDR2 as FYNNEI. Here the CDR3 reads CASKQDSNQPQHF. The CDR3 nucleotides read TGTGCCAGCAAACAAGATAGCAATCAGCCCCAGCATTTT.

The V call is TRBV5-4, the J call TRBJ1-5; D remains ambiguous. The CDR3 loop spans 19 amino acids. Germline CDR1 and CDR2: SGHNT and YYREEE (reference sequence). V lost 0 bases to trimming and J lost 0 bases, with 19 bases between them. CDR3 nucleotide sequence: TGTGCCAGCAGCTTGGAGCCGCTGAATAGAGCCCATAGCAATCAGCCCCAGCATTTT. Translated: CASSLEPLNRAHSNQPQHF.

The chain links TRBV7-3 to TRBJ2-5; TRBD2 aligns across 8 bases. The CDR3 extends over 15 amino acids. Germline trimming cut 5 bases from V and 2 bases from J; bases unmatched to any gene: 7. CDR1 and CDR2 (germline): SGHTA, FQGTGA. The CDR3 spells CASSRGGVAQETQYF. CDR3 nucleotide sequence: TGTGCCAGCAGCCGGGGGGGAGTGGCTCAAGAGACCCAGTACTTC.

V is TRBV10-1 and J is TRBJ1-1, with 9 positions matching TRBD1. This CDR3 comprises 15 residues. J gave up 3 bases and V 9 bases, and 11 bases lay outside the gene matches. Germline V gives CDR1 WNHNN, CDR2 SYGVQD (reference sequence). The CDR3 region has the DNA TGCGCCAGAAACCCTCTCGGGACAGGGTACACTGAAGCTTTCTTT. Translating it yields CARNPLGTGYTEAFF.

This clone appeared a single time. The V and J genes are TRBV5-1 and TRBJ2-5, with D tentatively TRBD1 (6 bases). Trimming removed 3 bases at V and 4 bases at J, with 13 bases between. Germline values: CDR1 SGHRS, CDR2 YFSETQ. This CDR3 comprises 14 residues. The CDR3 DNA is TGCGCCAGCAGCTACAACAGGGCTGGAGAGACCCAGTACTTC. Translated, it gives CASSYNRAGETQYF.

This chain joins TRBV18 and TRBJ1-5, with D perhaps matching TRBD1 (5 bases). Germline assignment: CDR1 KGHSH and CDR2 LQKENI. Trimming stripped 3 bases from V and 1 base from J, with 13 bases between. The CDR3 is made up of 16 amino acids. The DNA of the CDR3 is TGTGCCAGCTCACCGTTAGGGGCTGGCAGCAATCAGCCCCAGCATTTT. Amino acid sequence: CASSPLGAGSNQPQHF. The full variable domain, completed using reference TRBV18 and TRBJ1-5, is NAGVMQNPRHLVRRRGQEARLRCSPMKGHSHVYWYRQLPEEGLKFMVYLQKENIIDESGMPKERFSAEFPKEGPSILRIQQVVRGDSAAYFCASSPLGAGSNQPQHFGDGTRLSIL.

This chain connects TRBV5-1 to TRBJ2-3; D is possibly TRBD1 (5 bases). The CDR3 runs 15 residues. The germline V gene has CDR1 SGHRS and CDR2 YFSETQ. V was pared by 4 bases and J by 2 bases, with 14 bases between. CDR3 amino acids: CASSPSQVNTDTQYF. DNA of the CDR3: TGCGCCAGCAGCCCCTCACAGGTTAACACAGATACGCAGTATTTT.

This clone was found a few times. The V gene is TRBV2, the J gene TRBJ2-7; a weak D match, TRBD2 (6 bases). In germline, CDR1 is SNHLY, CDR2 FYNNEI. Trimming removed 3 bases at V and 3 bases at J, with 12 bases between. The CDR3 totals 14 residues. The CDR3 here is CASSEGGKHYEQYV. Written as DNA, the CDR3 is TGTGCCAGCAGTGAGGGAGGAAAACACTACGAGCAGTACGTC.

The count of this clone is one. The DNA for the CDR3 is TGTGCCAGTAGTATGAGCCCCCAGGGTCATCAGCCCCAGCATTTT. It is translated as CASSMSPQGHQPQHF. The chain couples TRBV19 to TRBJ1-5; the D gene is possibly TRBD1 (5 bases). V was pared by 3 bases and J by 5 bases, with 14 bases between. CDR1 is LNHDA, CDR2 SQIVND, per germline (reference sequence). There are 15 residues in the CDR3.

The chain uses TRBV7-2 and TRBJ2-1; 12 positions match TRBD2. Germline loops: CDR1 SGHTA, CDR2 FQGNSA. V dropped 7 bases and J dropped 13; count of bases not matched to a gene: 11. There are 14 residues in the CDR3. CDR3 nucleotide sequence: TGTGCCAGCACCTCCCGGACTAGCGGGGAATTACAGTTCTTC. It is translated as CASTSRTSGELQFF.

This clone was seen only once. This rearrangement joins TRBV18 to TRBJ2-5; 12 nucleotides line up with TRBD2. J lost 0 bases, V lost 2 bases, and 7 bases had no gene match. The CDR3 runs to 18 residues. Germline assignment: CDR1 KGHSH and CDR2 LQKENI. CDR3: CASSPVLRLAGDQETQYF. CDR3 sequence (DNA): TGTGCCAGCTCACCAGTTCTGCGACTAGCGGGGGACCAAGAGACCCAGTACTTC.

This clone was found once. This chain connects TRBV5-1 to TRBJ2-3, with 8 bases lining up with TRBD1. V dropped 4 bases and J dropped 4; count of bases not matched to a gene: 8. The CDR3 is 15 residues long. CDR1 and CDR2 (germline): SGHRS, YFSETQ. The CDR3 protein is CASSLGQGGADTQYF. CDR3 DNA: TGCGCCAGCAGCCTAGGACAGGGTGGGGCAGATACGCAGTATTTT.

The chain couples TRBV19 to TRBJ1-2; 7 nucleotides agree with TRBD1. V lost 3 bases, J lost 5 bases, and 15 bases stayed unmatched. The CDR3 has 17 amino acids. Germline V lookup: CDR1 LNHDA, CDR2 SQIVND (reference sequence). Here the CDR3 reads CASSIFLRGQEGYGYTF. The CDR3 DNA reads TGTGCCAGTAGTATCTTCCTCCGTGGACAGGAAGGGTATGGCTACACCTTC.

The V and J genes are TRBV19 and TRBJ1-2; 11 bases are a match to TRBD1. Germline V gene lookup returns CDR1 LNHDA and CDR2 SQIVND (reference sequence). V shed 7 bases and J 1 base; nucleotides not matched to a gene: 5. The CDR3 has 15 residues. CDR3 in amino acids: CASTDRGRGNYGYTF. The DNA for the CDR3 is TGTGCCAGTACGGACAGGGGGCGCGGTAACTATGGCTACACCTTC.